The 32 T cell receptor beta chains listed next were all sequenced from one sample in a study of response to subunit inactivated influenza vaccine. TCRdb reprocessed the RT-PCR reads via MiXCR and lists one record per CDR3 protein. This sample yields around 530,000 distinct CDR3 sequences, of which over 9.5% are seen a single time; roughly 10% belongs to the top ten. Specimen: PBMCs from blood, collected on the day of vaccination. The receptors were sampled from a man aged 50 or older who received an inactivated influenza vaccine.

This clonotype came up a few times. The CDR3 is CASSPPVSFGTQYF. CDR3 nucleotides: TGTGCCAGCAGCCCCCCCGTATCTTTTGGGACCCAGTACTTC. This sequence joins TRBV12-3 or TRBV12-4 and TRBJ2-5; D not certain. Trimming shortened V by 6 bases and J by 7 bases, and 18 bases separated the two germline ends. The CDR3 contains 14 residues.

This clonotype has ten or more counts. This sequence joins TRBV11-2 and TRBJ2-7; 13 bases match TRBD2. The CDR3 extends over 18 amino acids. CDR1 is SGHAT and CDR2 is FQNNGV in the germline V gene. V lost 5 bases and J lost 0; bases outside the gene matches: 10. CDR3 loop: CASSRTGLAGVLSYEQYF. CDR3 DNA: TGTGCCAGCAGCCGCACCGGACTAGCGGGGGTCCTCTCCTACGAGCAGTACTTC.

This clonotype was seen many times. The chain uses TRBV29-1 and TRBJ2-2; 9 bases fit TRBD1. This CDR3 spans 18 amino acids. V gave up 0 bases and J gave up 1 base; unmatched junction bases: 9. Per germline, CDR1 SQVTM and CDR2 ANQGSEA. DNA for the CDR3: TGCAGCGTTGAAGAACCATCTCCGGGACAGGGGAACACCGGGGAGCTGTTTTTT. Protein: CSVEEPSPGQGNTGELFF.

This clonotype was recorded many times. V and J are TRBV6-1 and TRBJ1-2; 8 positions agree with TRBD1. The CDR3 spans 18 residues. Germline lookup yields CDR1 MNHNS and CDR2 SASEGT. The ends lost 6 bases at V and 4 bases at J; junction bases unmatched: 19. The CDR3 nucleotides are TGTGCCAGCAGCCCCACGGTGCTGGGGACAGGCTACTTCTATGGCTACACCTTC. The encoded protein is CASSPTVLGTGYFYGYTF.

V is TRBV20-1 and J is TRBJ2-7; no clear D gene. Germline V gives CDR1 DFQATT, CDR2 SNEGSKA (reference sequence). V shed 0 bases and J shed 2 bases, with 14 bases lying between them. This CDR3 comprises 15 residues. CDR3 sequence (DNA): TGCAGTGCTAGAGATCATTTAGGGCAACCCTACGAGCAGTACTTC. It codes for CSARDHLGQPYEQYF.

There are a few counts of this clonotype. This CDR3 reads CASSSGQDPAEAFF. Here the CDR3 DNA reads TGCGCCAGCAGCTCCGGACAGGATCCCGCTGAAGCTTTCTTT. The J gene is TRBJ1-1, the V gene TRBV5-1, with 7 bases that match TRBD1. CDR1 and CDR2 (germline): SGHRS, YFSETQ. V shed 3 bases, J shed 6 bases, and the junction held 8 bases outside the gene matches. This CDR3 has 14 residues.

This clonotype has just a few counts. The rearrangement joins TRBV20-1 to TRBJ2-7, with D unresolved. Germline CDR1 DFQATT, CDR2 SNEGSKA (reference sequence). This CDR3 region has 17 residues. V lost 3 bases and J lost 0, with 21 bases in between. CDR3 bases: TGCAGTGCTAGTCTCGCCTTCGAACGGCCTAGCTCCTACGAGCAGTACTTC. As protein: CSASLAFERPSSYEQYF.

This clonotype was seen only a few times. The V and J genes are TRBV5-1 and TRBJ2-2, with D possibly being TRBD1 (6 bases). CDR1 is SGHRS and CDR2 is YFSETQ in the germline V gene. This CDR3 has 13 residues. The ends were cut back, 4 bases at V and 5 bases at J, with 9 bases in the middle. The CDR3 coding sequence is TGCGCCAGCAGCATCAGGGGTACCGGGGAGCTGTTTTTT. It is translated as CASSIRGTGELFF.

This clonotype was seen only a few times. The J gene is TRBJ2-7, the V gene TRBV5-1; D is possibly TRBD1 (5 bases). Germline CDR1 and CDR2: SGHRS and YFSETQ. This CDR3 spans 14 amino acids. The V end lost 4 bases, the J end lost 3 bases, and 14 bases lay between the germline ends. Here the CDR3 DNA reads TGCGCCAGCAGCATACAGGTTGGCAACTACGAGCAGTACTTC. It is translated as CASSIQVGNYEQYF.

This chain links TRBV28 with TRBJ2-5; 7 bases map to TRBD2. The CDR3 totals 15 residues. Germline V gene data show CDR1 as MDHEN and CDR2 as SYDVKM. The CDR3: CATATPGGRRETQYF. In DNA, the CDR3 is TGTGCTACAGCCACCCCGGGAGGACGTAGAGAGACCCAGTACTTC.

A few counts support this clonotype. One junction end does not reproduce the germline sequence, and a read error may be involved. This chain connects TRBV7-7 to TRBJ2-5; tentatively, D is TRBD1 (6 bases). The CDR3 loop spans 15 amino acids. Germline lookup yields CDR1 SSHAT and CDR2 FNYEAQ (reference sequence). The CDR3 loop is CASSLATGTGETQYF. The CDR3 DNA reads as TGTGCTAGCAGCTTAGCCACAGGGACCGGAGAGACCCAGTACTTC.

This clonotype was counted at least ten times. The junction does not match germline at one end; this may be a read error. This rearrangement joins TRBV5-1 to TRBJ2-1; the D gene is possibly TRBD2 (6 bases). CDR3 length: 16 residues. Germline-derived CDR1 and CDR2 are SGHRS and YFSETQ. The CDR3 spells CASSTYSGLSDNEQFF. CDR3 nucleotides: TGCGCCAGCAGCACCTACTCGGGACTCTCCGACAATGAGCAGTTCTTC.

This clonotype was seen a handful of times. J is TRBJ1-2 and V is TRBV12-3 or TRBV12-4; D unclear. Trimming cost V 5 bases and J 0 bases, with 7 bases left between them. This CDR3 is built from 13 residues. DNA for the CDR3: TGTGCCAGCAGTCGACCAGCTAACTATGGCTACACCTTC. Protein: CASSRPANYGYTF.

Only a few counts were recorded for this clonotype. V gene TRBV28 combines with J gene TRBJ2-5, with 11 positions matching TRBD2. The CDR3 has 13 amino acids. In germline, CDR1 is MDHEN, CDR2 SYDVKM. Losses at the gene ends were 7 bases for V and 4 bases for J; bases not matched to a gene: 2. The CDR3 DNA reads TGTGCCAGCATTAGCGGGAGGGGAGAGACCCAGTACTTC. This codes for CASISGRGETQYF.

The CDR3 sequence: CASSKMGLNSYNEQFF. CDR3 in DNA: TGTGCCAGCAGCAAAATGGGACTCAACTCCTACAATGAGCAGTTCTTC. The chain carries TRBV12-3 or TRBV12-4 and TRBJ2-1; a weak D match, TRBD2 (6 bases). The germline V and J ends were trimmed by 6 bases and 0 bases, with 15 bases remaining between them. The CDR3 contains 16 residues.

The chain combines TRBV7-9 with TRBJ2-1; D is perhaps TRBD2 (7 bases). The V and J ends lost 3 bases and 8 bases respectively, with 20 bases between them. Germline CDR1 and CDR2: SEHNR and FQNEAQ (reference sequence). The CDR3 is 16 amino acids. The CDR3 bases are TGTGCCAGCAGCTTTGTGTCGGGGGGCGGAGGGGATGAGCAGTTCTTC. Its protein product is CASSFVSGGGGDEQFF.

The chain combines TRBV3-1 with TRBJ2-7; TRBD1 matches at 8 bases. The germline V gene has CDR1 LGHDT and CDR2 YNNKEL (reference sequence). With V trimmed by 3 bases and J by 6 bases, 7 bases remained unmatched. The CDR3 covers 14 residues. The DNA of the CDR3 is TGTGCCAGCAGCCACGGGACAGGAGGGCTCGAGCAGTACTTC. It codes for CASSHGTGGLEQYF.

This clonotype was picked up a small number of times. The CDR3 nucleotides read TGTGCCAGCAGTTTATATATGTACAGGTTCGGACAAGAGACCCAGTACTTC. It codes for CASSLYMYRFGQETQYF. This chain connects TRBV28 to TRBJ2-5; D is possibly TRBD1 (5 bases). CDR3 length: 17 amino acids. From germline, CDR1 is MDHEN and CDR2 SYDVKM. V lost 1 base and J lost 2, with 17 bases in between. The whole variable domain, filled in from reference TRBV28 and TRBJ2-5, reads DVKVTQSSRYLVKRTGEKVFLECVQDMDHENMFWYRQDPGLGLRLIYFSYDVKMKEKGDIPEGYSVSREKKERFSLILESASTNQTSMYLCASSLYMYRFGQETQYFGPGTRLLVL.

This clonotype was detected only a few times. The J gene is TRBJ2-1, the V gene TRBV6-1; either TRBD1 or TRBD2 may fit D (7 bases each). The CDR3 totals 16 residues. Trimming stripped 5 bases from V and 6 bases from J, with 20 bases between. CDR1 and CDR2 from the germline V gene are MNHNS and SASEGT. The CDR3 is CASSPNSGSGGNEQFF. The CDR3 nucleotides are TGTGCCAGCAGTCCAAATAGCGGGTCAGGGGGCAATGAGCAGTTCTTC.

This clonotype was counted only a few times. V usage is TRBV12-3 or TRBV12-4 and J usage is TRBJ1-1; no reliable D call. V lost 7 bases to trimming and J lost 4 bases, with 19 bases between them. CDR3 length equals 15 residues. CDR3 DNA sequence: TGTGCCAGCACCACCCAGGCGGGTGTCGGCACTGAAGCTTTCTTT. Residues: CASTTQAGVGTEAFF.

V gene TRBV20-1 combines with J gene TRBJ2-1, with a possible D match to TRBD2 (5 bases). V gave up 3 bases and J gave up 0 bases, with 15 bases separating them. Germline-derived CDR1 and CDR2 are DFQATT and SNEGSKA (reference sequence). CDR3 length: 16 amino acids. CDR3 bases: TGCAGTGCTAGTTCTCCCCTGGGGAGCTCCTACAATGAGCAGTTCTTC. Translating gives CSASSPLGSSYNEQFF.

CDR3 sequence reads: CASSRQGGIQNIQYF. CDR3 nucleotides: TGTGCCAGCAGTCGACAGGGTGGGATCCAAAACATTCAGTACTTC. This rearrangement joins TRBV6-1 to TRBJ2-4; 7 bases fit TRBD1. The germline gives CDR1 MNHNS, CDR2 SASEGT. This CDR3 spans 15 amino acids. With 5 bases clipped from V and 5 bases from J, the junction kept 9 bases outside the gene matches.

This clonotype appeared many times. The chain carries TRBV7-2 and TRBJ2-7, with 7 bases identical to TRBD1. With V trimmed by 1 base and J by 6 bases, 9 bases remained unmatched. The CDR3 spans 15 residues. Germline V gene sequence: CDR1 SGHTA, CDR2 FQGNSA. In DNA, the CDR3 is TGTGCCAGCAGCTTAGTGGGGACAGAAGTCCGCGAGCAGTACTTC. Protein product: CASSLVGTEVREQYF.

This chain joins TRBV5-1 and TRBJ1-2; possible D gene TRBD1, 6 bases. The V end was cut by 8 bases, the J end by 3 bases, with 17 bases between. CDR1 SGHRS and CDR2 YFSETQ come from the germline V gene. The CDR3 extends over 14 amino acids. Here the CDR3 DNA reads TGCGCCAGTACCATAATGACAGGAGACTATGGCTACACCTTC. Its translation is CASTIMTGDYGYTF. Together with reference TRBV5-1 and TRBJ1-2, the CDR3 gives the full variable domain: KAGVTQTPRYLIKTRGQQVTLSCSPISGHRSVSWYQQTPGQGLQFLFEYFSETQRNKGNFPGRFSGRQFSNSRSEMNVSTLELGDSALYLCASTIMTGDYGYTFGSGTRLTVV.

The chain couples TRBV9 to TRBJ2-5; tentative D call: TRBD1 (5 bases). The V and J ends lost 2 bases and 4 bases respectively, with 15 bases between them. This CDR3 is built from 15 residues. Germline lookup yields CDR1 SGDLS and CDR2 YYNGEE. CDR3 in amino acids: CASSVAGYDLETQYF. The CDR3 coding sequence is TGTGCCAGCAGCGTGGCAGGGTACGATTTAGAGACCCAGTACTTC.

This clonotype has at least ten counts. The chain joins TRBV7-9 to TRBJ2-5; possible D gene TRBD1, 5 bases. Trimming removed 8 bases at V and 1 base at J, with 11 bases between. CDR3 length: 13 residues. Per the germline V gene, CDR1 is SEHNR and CDR2 is FQNEAQ (reference sequence). The CDR3 sequence is CASDGHFQETQYF. The DNA for the CDR3 is TGTGCCAGCGACGGACACTTCCAAGAGACCCAGTACTTC.

The chain carries TRBV24-1 and TRBJ2-1; TRBD2 matches at 8 bases. The CDR3 loop spans 17 amino acids. The junction had 12 bases not matched to a gene; V was cut back by 5 bases and J by 4 bases. CDR1 and CDR2 (germline): KGHDR, SFDVKD. CDR3 DNA sequence: TGTGCCACCAGTGGCCGAAAGGGGGGCGGGGGGTACAATGAGCAGTTCTTC. Protein: CATSGRKGGGGYNEQFF.

This chain joins TRBV20-1 and TRBJ2-3; 11 positions match TRBD1. Trimming removed 6 bases from V and 1 base from J; junction bases left unmatched: 9. The CDR3 has 16 amino acids. The V gene's germline CDR1 is DFQATT and CDR2 SNEGSKA (reference sequence). CDR3 protein: CSAGTGGLYGTDTQYF. DNA for the CDR3: TGCAGTGCCGGGACAGGGGGTTTGTACGGCACAGATACGCAGTATTTT.

In the case of this clonotype: One end of the junction fails to match germline, which may point to a read error. The genes are TRBV28 and TRBJ2-3; possibly TRBD2 for D (5 bases). Germline V gives CDR1 MDHEN, CDR2 SYDVKM. The CDR3 is made up of 15 amino acids. Here the CDR3 reads CASSFRGLSTDTQCF. The DNA for the CDR3 is TGTGCCAGCAGTTTCCGGGGTCTAAGCACAGATACGCAGTGTTTT.

This clonotype came up many times. The rearrangement joins TRBV7-9 to TRBJ2-7; D unclear. V lost 2 bases to trimming and J lost 6 bases, with 8 bases between them. This CDR3 has 12 residues. The germline gives CDR1 SEHNR, CDR2 FQNEAQ (reference sequence). The CDR3 DNA follows: TGTGCCAGCAGCTTATCTGGCGCCGAGCAGTACTTC. Amino acid sequence: CASSLSGAEQYF.

This chain links TRBV5-1 with TRBJ2-5, with a possible D match to TRBD2 (6 bases). In germline, CDR1 is SGHRS, CDR2 YFSETQ. V shed 7 bases and J shed 4 bases, with 17 bases lying between them. The CDR3 loop spans 14 amino acids. The DNA for the CDR3 is TGCGCCAGCGGCCCTTCGGTCGGGGGAGAGACCCAGTACTTC. Protein product: CASGPSVGGETQYF.

The chain links TRBV7-2 to TRBJ2-1; 7 bases align to TRBD2. With V trimmed by 8 bases and J by 5 bases, 12 bases remained unmatched. CDR3 size: 15 residues. CDR1 and CDR2 (germline): SGHTA, FQGNSA. CDR3 sequence: CASGKNRGDDNEQFF. The CDR3 region has the DNA TGTGCCAGCGGGAAGAACCGGGGGGACGACAATGAGCAGTTCTTC.